Following are 29 T cell receptor beta chains from one sample sequenced in a study of STAT5B mutations in CD4+ large granular lymphocyte leukemia. TCRdb keeps only in-frame clones here, not all; method: immunoSEQ multiplex PCR. The top ten hold 1.5% to 2% of the sample, which has nearly 35,000 clones, 65% to 70% seen once. Sample: CD4+ T cells from blood buffy coats. These receptor sequences come from a human donor in good health.

The chain uses TRBV9 and TRBJ2-1; a weak D match, TRBD1 (5 bases). The CDR3 is 14 residues long. Germline V gene sequence: CDR1 SGDLS, CDR2 YYNGEE. V was shortened by 0 bases and J by 7 bases, with 11 bases between the two germline ends. CDR3 nucleotides: TGTGCCAGCAGCGTAGGGCAGGGTTGGAATGAGCAGTTCTTC. This encodes CASSVGQGWNEQFF.

The chain has TRBV5-8 and TRBJ1-4; 9 bases line up with TRBD1. Looked up from germline, CDR1 is SGHTS and CDR2 is YDEGEE. The CDR3 loop spans 16 amino acids. J gave up 7 bases and V 7 bases, and 14 bases lay outside the gene matches. CDR3 DNA sequence: TGTGCCAGCGGGACCGGGACAGGGATATTAGGTGAAAAACTGTTTTTT. Its translation: CASGTGTGILGEKLFF.

This chain joins TRBV25-1 and TRBJ2-3, with D maybe TRBD2 (6 bases). The CDR3 is 12 amino acids. Trimming removed 7 bases from V and 9 bases from J, with 14 bases in between. Germline V gene lookup returns CDR1 MGHDK and CDR2 SYGVNS. The CDR3 sequence: CASTDFGGTQYF. The CDR3 DNA reads TGTGCCAGCACCGACTTTGGGGGGACGCAGTATTTT.

A remark on this clone: The limits of the CDR3 on the DNA are not certain, so only TCRdb's listed CDR3 is given. The chain links TRBV29-1 to TRBJ1-1; the table's TRBD1 call for D was not verified on the DNA. CDR1 SQVTM and CDR2 ANQGSEA come from the germline V gene. The CDR3 numbers 11 amino acids, ends counted. The CDR3: CSVVVGQGTFF.

For the CDR3, the DNA is TGTGCCAGCAGCTTAGACCGAGAGGTGAGCTACGAGCAGTACTTC. This gives the protein CASSLDREVSYEQYF. This sequence joins TRBV11-2 and TRBJ2-7; no reliable D call. The V and J ends lost 0 bases and 3 bases respectively, with 12 bases between them. The CDR3 covers 15 residues. Germline V gene data show CDR1 as SGHAT and CDR2 as FQNNGV.

The chain links TRBV14 to TRBJ2-3; D may be TRBD1 (5 bases). The V gene lost 2 bases and the J gene lost 4 bases, with 13 bases spanning the gap. Germline lookup yields CDR1 SGHDN and CDR2 FVKESK. The CDR3 sequence is 15 residues long. In nucleotides, the CDR3 is TGTGCCAGCAGCCAACCAGCAGGGCTCCCAGATACGCAGTATTTT. This sequence encodes CASSQPAGLPDTQYF.

This clone was seen only once. The chain links TRBV7-9 to TRBJ2-3; D may match TRBD1 or TRBD2 (5 bases each). The CDR3 totals 16 residues. Germline V gene data show CDR1 as SEHNR and CDR2 as FQNEAQ (reference sequence). The V gene lost 5 bases and the J gene lost 1 base, with 16 bases spanning the gap. CDR3 nucleotides: TGTGCCAGCAGCACGACTACAGGCCTGGGCACAGATACGCAGTATTTT. It specifies CASSTTTGLGTDTQYF.

This chain connects TRBV5-6 to TRBJ2-5; 9 bases map to TRBD2. The CDR3 consists of 17 residues. Germline assignment: CDR1 SGHDT and CDR2 YYEEEE. V trimming: 0 bases; J trimming: 3 bases; junction bases outside the gene matches: 9. Here the CDR3 reads CASSLVTVSGGKETQYF. The CDR3 bases are TGTGCCAGCAGCTTGGTAACCGTTAGCGGGGGCAAAGAGACCCAGTACTTC. The variable domain in full, with the rest retrieved from reference TRBV5-6 and TRBJ2-5, is DAGVTQSPTHLIKTRGQQVTLRCSPKSGHDTVSWYQQALGQGPQFIFQYYEEEERQRGNFPDRFSGHQFPNYSSELNVNALLLGDSALYLCASSLVTVSGGKETQYFGPGTRLLVL.

The chain recombines TRBV18 with TRBJ1-4, with D unclear. The CDR3 runs to 16 residues. Germline CDR1 is KGHSH and CDR2 is LQKENI. Trimming left V 1 base short and J 0 bases short, with 9 bases between. The CDR3 here is CASSPLAPATNEKLFF. For the CDR3, the DNA is TGTGCCAGCTCACCACTGGCGCCAGCAACTAATGAAAAACTGTTTTTT.

The CDR3 region is CASSPRTGENTEAFF. The CDR3 nucleotides read TGCGCCAGCAGCCCAAGGACAGGGGAGAACACTGAAGCTTTCTTT. The chain carries TRBV5-1 and TRBJ1-1, with 9 bases identical to TRBD1. V gave up 4 bases and J gave up 1 base; unmatched junction bases: 5. This CDR3 has 15 residues. Per the germline V gene, CDR1 is SGHRS and CDR2 is YFSETQ. The variable domain in full, completed from reference TRBV5-1 and TRBJ1-1, reads KAGVTQTPRYLIKTRGQQVTLSCSPISGHRSVSWYQQTPGQGLQFLFEYFSETQRNKGNFPGRFSGRQFSNSRSEMNVSTLELGDSALYLCASSPRTGENTEAFFGQGTRLTVV.

The chain is built from TRBV15 and TRBJ2-7; D is undetermined. The length of the CDR3 is 17 residues. Trimming removed 0 bases at V and 0 bases at J, with 15 bases between. CDR1 and CDR2 from the germline V gene are LNHNV and YYDKDF (reference sequence). The CDR3 DNA follows: TGTGCCACCAGCAGAGATTCAGGCCGCTCCTACTCCTACGAGCAGTACTTC. Protein product: CATSRDSGRSYSYEQYF.

The chain has TRBV11-2 and TRBJ1-1; D is uncertain. The CDR3 covers 13 residues. Germline V CDR1 and CDR2: SGHAT, FQNNGV. V lost 5 bases, J lost 2 bases, and 9 bases lay in between. This chain's CDR3 is CASSPDTNTEAFF. DNA of the CDR3: TGTGCCAGCAGCCCCGACACAAACACTGAAGCTTTCTTT. Together with reference TRBV11-2 and TRBJ1-1, the CDR3 gives the full variable domain: EAGVAQSPRYKIIEKRQSVAFWCNPISGHATLYWYQQILGQGPKLLIQFQNNGVVDDSQLPKDRFSAERLKGVDSTLKIQPAKLEDSAVYLCASSPDTNTEAFFGQGTRLTVV.

The V and J genes are TRBV25-1 and TRBJ1-1; TRBD1 matches 8 bases. This CDR3 is built from 17 residues. Germline CDR1 and CDR2: MGHDK and SYGVNS. The V gene end was trimmed by 6 bases and the J gene end by 3 bases; junction bases not matched to a gene: 15. The CDR3 bases are TGTGCCAGCAGCCCCTCGGGGGTGGACAGGGTCCACACTGAAGCTTTCTTT. Translating it yields CASSPSGVDRVHTEAFF. The variable domain in full, with the rest retrieved from reference TRBV25-1 and TRBJ1-1, is EADIYQTPRYLVIGTGKKITLECSQTMGHDKMYWYQQDPGMELHLIHYSYGVNSTEKGDLSSESTVSRIRTEHFPLTLESARPSHTSQYLCASSPSGVDRVHTEAFFGQGTRLTVV.

This clone showed up just a few times. The rearrangement joins TRBV19 to TRBJ1-2; D is possibly TRBD1 (5 bases). The V end was cut by 3 bases, the J end by 7 bases, with 9 bases between. The CDR3 has 12 residues. Germline-derived CDR1 and CDR2 are LNHDA and SQIVND (reference sequence). This CDR3 is CASSIGGRGYTF. The CDR3 DNA is TGTGCCAGTAGTATCGGGGGACGTGGCTACACCTTC.

J is TRBJ1-5 and V is TRBV7-5. TRBV7-5 is assigned pseudogene status. The CDR3 totals 17 residues. DNA for the CDR3: TGTGCCAGAAGGGGTGGGAGAGGTACATACGACAATCAGCCCCAGCATTTT. It specifies CARRGGRGTYDNQPQHF.

The chain recombines TRBV12-5 with TRBJ2-3; TRBD1 might be the D (5 bases). Trimming removed 6 bases from V and 0 bases from J, with 13 bases in between. In germline, CDR1 is LGHNT, CDR2 FRNRAP. The length of the CDR3 is 15 residues. CDR3 region: CASGPQGTSTDTQYF. DNA for the CDR3: TGTGCTAGTGGCCCGCAGGGTACTAGCACAGATACGCAGTATTTT.

The sample holds a few counts of this clone. The chain links TRBV12-5 to TRBJ2-1; D tentatively fits TRBD1 or TRBD2 (5 bases each). CDR3 size: 15 residues. V lost 7 bases, J lost 0 bases, and 13 bases lay in between. The germline V gene encodes CDR1 LGHNT and CDR2 FRNRAP. CDR3: CASALRDPSYNEQFF. The CDR3 bases are TGTGCTAGTGCCCTCCGGGACCCCTCCTACAATGAGCAGTTCTTC.

The chain uses TRBV7-3 and TRBJ2-1; D unclear. V was cut by 5 bases and J by 9 bases, with 23 bases left in between. Germline V gene data show CDR1 as SGHTA and CDR2 as FQGTGA. CDR3 length equals 16 residues. CDR3 DNA: TGTGCCAGCAGCCCGCATATGGGCCGCGATCTGAGTGAGCAGTTCTTC. As protein: CASSPHMGRDLSEQFF.

The rearrangement joins TRBV19 to TRBJ1-1; possible D gene TRBD1, 6 bases. V was pared by 6 bases and J by 2 bases, with 16 bases between. The CDR3 has 15 amino acids. Germline V CDR1 and CDR2: LNHDA, SQIVND (reference sequence). The CDR3 DNA reads TGTGCCAGTAGGCCCGACCACAGGGTCAACACTGAAGCTTTCTTT. Protein: CASRPDHRVNTEAFF.

The gene calls are TRBV6-4 and TRBJ1-2, with TRBD1 identical over 7 bases. Germline CDR1 reads MRHNA; CDR2 reads SNTAGT. V lost 6 bases and J lost 0; bases outside the gene matches: 10. The CDR3 has 16 residues. The DNA for the CDR3 is TGTGCCAGCAGCCCCACAGGGGAAGGGACTAACTATGGCTACACCTTC. This translates into CASSPTGEGTNYGYTF.

This clone was counted only a few times. The chain combines TRBV25-1 with TRBJ2-4; D ambiguous. V was clipped by 5 bases and J by 6 bases, with 8 bases between them. The CDR3 has 12 residues. Germline values: CDR1 MGHDK, CDR2 SYGVNS. In DNA, the CDR3 is TGTGCCAGCAGTCGCGACTCAAACATTCAGTACTTC. This gives the protein CASSRDSNIQYF.

The chain uses TRBV28 and TRBJ1-6, with a tentative D call TRBD1 (5 bases). V was trimmed by 6 bases and J by 6 bases, leaving 15 bases between them. The CDR3 is 15 amino acids. Germline V gene sequence: CDR1 MDHEN, CDR2 SYDVKM. CDR3 in amino acids: CASRSGGALNSPLHF. The CDR3 DNA sequence: TGTGCCAGCAGGTCAGGAGGGGCTCTTAATTCACCCCTCCACTTT.

The chain employs TRBV18 and TRBJ1-4; no clear D. The CDR3 runs 12 residues. V shed 6 bases and J shed 8 bases, with 10 bases lying between them. The germline V gene has CDR1 KGHSH and CDR2 LQKENI. CDR3 nucleotides: TGTGCCAGCTCCCCCTTAGAGGAAAAACTGTTTTTT. Protein product: CASSPLEEKLFF.

The chain links TRBV2 to TRBJ1-4; the D is unclear. V lost 7 bases and J lost 8, with 32 bases in between. Germline V gene sequence: CDR1 SNHLY, CDR2 FYNNEI. This CDR3 spans 19 amino acids. This chain's CDR3 is CASKSGRLAEGRRAEKLFF. The CDR3 region has the DNA TGTGCCAGCAAAAGTGGGCGTCTTGCAGAGGGCAGGAGGGCCGAAAAACTGTTTTTT.

V and J are TRBV21-1 and TRBJ2-5; TRBD2 is taken as the D call from the table, unchecked against the DNA. TRBV21-1 is a pseudogene segment. This CDR3 contains 15 residues. Here the CDR3 DNA reads TGTGCCAGCAGTACTAGCGGGGGGCCCGGAGAGACCCAGTACTTC. It encodes CASSTSGGPGETQYF.

The chain employs TRBV27 and TRBJ2-2; 7 bases line up with TRBD1. The trim removed 2 bases at V and 7 bases at J, leaving 10 bases unmatched. The CDR3 consists of 16 residues. Germline V gene data show CDR1 as MNHEY and CDR2 as SMNVEV (reference sequence). CDR3 DNA: TGTGCCAGCAGTTTAAAGCCCAGACAGGGTGGCGGGGAGCTGTTTTTT. Encoded protein: CASSLKPRQGGGELFF.

This CDR3 is CASSSGATRRYF. DNA for the CDR3: TGTGCCAGCAGCTCCGGGGCGACACGGCGGTATTTT. The rearrangement uses TRBV7-9 and TRBJ2-3, with D perhaps assigned TRBD1 or TRBD2 (5 bases each). The V end lost 4 bases, the J end lost 14 bases, and 16 bases lay between the germline ends. This CDR3 is built from 12 residues. Germline CDR1 and CDR2: SEHNR and FQNEAQ (reference sequence).

The sample holds a few counts of this clone. CDR3 sequence: CASSTFYEQYF. In nucleotides, the CDR3 is TGTGCCAGCAGTACGTTTTACGAGCAGTACTTC. This chain uses TRBV5-6 with TRBJ2-7; no firm D call. Trimming removed 5 bases at V and 4 bases at J, with 7 bases between. Germline V gene data show CDR1 as SGHDT and CDR2 as YYEEEE. This CDR3 spans 11 amino acids.

This chain connects TRBV18 to TRBJ2-2, with D tentatively TRBD2 (6 bases). The CDR3 has 13 amino acids. CDR1 is KGHSH, CDR2 LQKENI, per germline. V was clipped by 6 bases and J by 4 bases, with 9 bases between them. The DNA of the CDR3 is TGTGCCAGCTCGCTGACTAGCACCGGGGAGCTGTTTTTT. This encodes CASSLTSTGELFF. Drawing the rest from reference TRBV18 and TRBJ2-2, the complete variable domain is NAGVMQNPRHLVRRRGQEARLRCSPMKGHSHVYWYRQLPEEGLKFMVYLQKENIIDESGMPKERFSAEFPKEGPSILRIQQVVRGDSAAYFCASSLTSTGELFFGEGSRLTVL.